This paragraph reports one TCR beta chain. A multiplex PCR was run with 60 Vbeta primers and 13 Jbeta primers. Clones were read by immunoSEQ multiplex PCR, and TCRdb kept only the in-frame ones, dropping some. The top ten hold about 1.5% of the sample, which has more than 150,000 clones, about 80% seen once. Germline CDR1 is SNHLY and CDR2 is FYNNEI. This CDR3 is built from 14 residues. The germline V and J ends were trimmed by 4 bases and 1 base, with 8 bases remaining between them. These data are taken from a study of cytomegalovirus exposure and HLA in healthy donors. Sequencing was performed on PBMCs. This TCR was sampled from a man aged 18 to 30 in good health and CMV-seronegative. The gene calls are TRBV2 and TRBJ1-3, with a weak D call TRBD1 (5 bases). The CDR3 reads CASSAGLSGNTIYF. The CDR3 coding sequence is TGTGCCAGCAGTGCAGGGTTATCTGGAAACACCATATATTTT.